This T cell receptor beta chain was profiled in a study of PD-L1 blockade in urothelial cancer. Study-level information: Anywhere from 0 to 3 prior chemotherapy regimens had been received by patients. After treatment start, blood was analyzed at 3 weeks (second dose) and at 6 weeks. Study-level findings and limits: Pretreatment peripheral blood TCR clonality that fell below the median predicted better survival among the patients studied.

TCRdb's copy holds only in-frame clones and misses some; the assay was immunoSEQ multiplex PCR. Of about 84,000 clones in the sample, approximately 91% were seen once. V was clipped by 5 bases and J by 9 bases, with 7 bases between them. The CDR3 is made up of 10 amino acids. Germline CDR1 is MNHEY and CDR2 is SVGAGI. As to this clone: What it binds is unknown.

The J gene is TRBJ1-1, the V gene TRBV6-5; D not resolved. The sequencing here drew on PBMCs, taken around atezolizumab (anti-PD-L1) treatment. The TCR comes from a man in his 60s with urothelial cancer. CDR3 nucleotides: TGTGCCAGCAGTGAAGCCAAAGCTTTCTTT. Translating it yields CASSEAKAFF.